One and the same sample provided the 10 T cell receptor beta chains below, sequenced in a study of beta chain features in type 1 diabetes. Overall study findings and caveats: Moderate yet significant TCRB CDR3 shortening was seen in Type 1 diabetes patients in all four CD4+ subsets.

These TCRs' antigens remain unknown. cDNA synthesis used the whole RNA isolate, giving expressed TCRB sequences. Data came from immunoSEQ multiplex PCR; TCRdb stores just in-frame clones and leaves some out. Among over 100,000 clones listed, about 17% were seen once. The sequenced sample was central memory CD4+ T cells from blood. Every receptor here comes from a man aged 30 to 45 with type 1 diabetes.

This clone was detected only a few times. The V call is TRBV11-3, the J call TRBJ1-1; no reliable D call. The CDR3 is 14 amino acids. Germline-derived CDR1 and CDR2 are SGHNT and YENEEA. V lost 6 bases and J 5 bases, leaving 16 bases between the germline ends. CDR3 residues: CASSPTVATTEAFF. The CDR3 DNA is TGTGCCAGCAGTCCTACAGTGGCGACAACTGAAGCTTTCTTT. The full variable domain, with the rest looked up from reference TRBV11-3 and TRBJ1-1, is EAGVVQSPRYKIIEKKQPVAFWCNPISGHNTLYWYLQNLGQGPELLIRYENEEAVDDSQLPKDRFSAERLKGVDSTLKIQPAELGDSAVYLCASSPTVATTEAFFGQGTRLTVV.

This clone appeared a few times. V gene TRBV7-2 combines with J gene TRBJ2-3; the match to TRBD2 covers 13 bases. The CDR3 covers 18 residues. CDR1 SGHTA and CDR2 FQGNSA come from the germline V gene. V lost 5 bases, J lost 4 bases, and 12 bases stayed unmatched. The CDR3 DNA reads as TGTGCCAGCAGCCCCGCACTAGCGGGGGGGCCGCATTCAGATACGCAGTATTTT. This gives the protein CASSPALAGGPHSDTQYF.

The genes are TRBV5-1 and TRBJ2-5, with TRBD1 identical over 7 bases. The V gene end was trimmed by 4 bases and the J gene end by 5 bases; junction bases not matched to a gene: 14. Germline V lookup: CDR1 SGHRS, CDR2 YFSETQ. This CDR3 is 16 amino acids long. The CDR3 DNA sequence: TGCGCCAGCAGCCCCTCCGGGACAGTAGCTTGGGAGACCCAGTACTTC. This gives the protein CASSPSGTVAWETQYF.

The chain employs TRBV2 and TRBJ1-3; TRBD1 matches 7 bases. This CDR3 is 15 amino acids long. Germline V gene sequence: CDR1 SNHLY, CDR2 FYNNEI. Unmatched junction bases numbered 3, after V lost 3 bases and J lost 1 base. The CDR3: CASSETGYSGNTIYF. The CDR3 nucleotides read TGTGCCAGCAGTGAGACAGGGTATTCTGGAAACACCATATATTTT.

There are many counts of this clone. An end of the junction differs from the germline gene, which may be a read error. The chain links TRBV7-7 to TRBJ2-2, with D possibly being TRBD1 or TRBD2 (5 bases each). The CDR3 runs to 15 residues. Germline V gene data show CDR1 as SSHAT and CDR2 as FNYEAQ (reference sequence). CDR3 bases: TGTGCTAGCAGCCCGGGACGGCAGAACACCGGGGAGCTGTTTTTT. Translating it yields CASSPGRQNTGELFF. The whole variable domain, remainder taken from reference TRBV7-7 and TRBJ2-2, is GAGVSQSPRYKVTKRGQDVTLRCDPISSHATLYWYQQALGQGPEFLTYFNYEAQPDKSGLPSDRFSAERPEGSISTLTIQRTEQRDSAMYRCASSPGRQNTGELFFGEGSRLTVL.

CDR3 sequence (DNA): TGTGCCAGCAGTCTAGAAAATGAGCAGTTCTTC. This codes for CASSLENEQFF. The chain uses TRBV5-4 and TRBJ2-1; D is uncertain. Germline CDR1 is SGHNT and CDR2 is YYREEE (reference sequence). The CDR3 contains 11 residues. V shed 5 bases and J shed 7 bases, with 7 bases lying between them.

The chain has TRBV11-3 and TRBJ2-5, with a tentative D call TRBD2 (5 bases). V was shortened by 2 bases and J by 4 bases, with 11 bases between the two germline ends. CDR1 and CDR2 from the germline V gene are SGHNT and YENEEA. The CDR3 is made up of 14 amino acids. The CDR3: CASSLHGELETQYF. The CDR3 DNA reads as TGTGCCAGCAGCTTACACGGGGAGTTAGAGACCCAGTACTTC.

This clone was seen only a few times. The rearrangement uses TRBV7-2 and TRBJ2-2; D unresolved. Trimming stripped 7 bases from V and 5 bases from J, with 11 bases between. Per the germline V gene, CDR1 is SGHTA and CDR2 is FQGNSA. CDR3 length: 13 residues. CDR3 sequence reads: CASTSTLTGELFF. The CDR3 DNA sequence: TGTGCCAGCACCTCGACCCTGACCGGGGAGCTGTTTTTT.

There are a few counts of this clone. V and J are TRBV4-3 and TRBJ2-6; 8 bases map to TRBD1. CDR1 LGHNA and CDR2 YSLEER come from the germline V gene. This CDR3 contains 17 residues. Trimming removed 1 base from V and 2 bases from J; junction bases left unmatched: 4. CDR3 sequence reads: CASSQVLQGAGANVLTF. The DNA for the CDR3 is TGCGCCAGCAGCCAAGTTTTACAGGGGGCTGGGGCCAACGTCCTGACTTTC.

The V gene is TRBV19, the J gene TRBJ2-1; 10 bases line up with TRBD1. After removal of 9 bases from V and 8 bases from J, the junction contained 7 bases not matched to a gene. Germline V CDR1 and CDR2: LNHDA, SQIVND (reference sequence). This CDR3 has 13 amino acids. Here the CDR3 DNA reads TGTGCCAGAAAGGACAGGGGGTTCCATGAGCAGTTCTTC. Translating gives CARKDRGFHEQFF.